This paragraph reports one T cell receptor beta chain. Germline trimming cut 4 bases from V and 0 bases from J; bases unmatched to any gene: 4. The CDR3 has 16 amino acids. CDR1 SGHVS and CDR2 FQNEAQ come from the germline V gene. The sample comes from a study of T cell responses to AZD1222 COVID-19 vaccine. TCRdb keeps only in-frame clones here, not all; method: immunoSEQ multiplex PCR. The table lists 100,000 or so clones, roughly 84% of them singletons. The clonotype was recovered from an adult in good health. The chain combines TRBV7-8 with TRBJ1-2; 11 nucleotides line up with TRBD1. Sequences were derived from peripheral blood, sampled on day 0 of AZD1222 vaccination. The CDR3 nucleotides are TGTGCCAGCAGCTGGACAGGGGGCATCGCTAACTATGGCTACACCTTC. Amino acid sequence: CASSWTGGIANYGYTF.